This is a list of T cell receptor beta chains from one sample in a study of T cell repertoires in cytomegalovirus infection. These TCRs' antigens remain unknown. From the reads, TCRdb called clonotypes with MiXCR, one entry per CDR3 protein. The sample lists around 360,000 distinct CDR3 sequences; roughly 34% were seen once. Material: cultured PBMCs, obtained from culture after CMV antigen stimulation. The source is a human donor in good health (CMV status not recorded). Some clones in this sample may be carry-over from other donors' samples. Each CDR3 is given with its conserved first and last residue. D genes are given only for firm matches. Some rows mark clone size as missing; the rest say once, few, many or name a class of expanded clone.

- | TRBJ1-2 | - | TRBV4-2 | 17 | TGTGCCAGCAGCCAAGATCTATCTGGGGGTCGGACCTATGGCTACACCTTC | CASSQDLSGGRTYGYTF
- | TRBJ2-1 | TRBD2 | TRBV30 | 15 | TGTGCCTGGAGTGGGGGCAGCGGGAGTACCCATGAGCAGTTCTTC | CAWSGGSGSTHEQFF
few | TRBJ1-1 | - | TRBV27 | 15 | TGTGCCAGCAGCAAATGGGCCTTAAAGGACTCTGAAGCTTTCTTT | CASSKWALKDSEAFF
- | TRBJ1-2 | - | TRBV6-5 | 14 | TGTGCCAGCCGCGCCGGTGCAGGCAACTATGGCTACACCTTC | CASRAGAGNYGYTF
- | TRBJ1-1 | - | TRBV10-3 | 13 | TGTGCCATCAGTGCCCAGGGGACGTCTGAAGCTTTCTTT | CAISAQGTSEAFF
- | TRBJ1-2 | - | TRBV5-4 | 15 | TGTGCCAGCAGCCCCATGCAGGGCCTGAACTATGGCTACACCTTC | CASSPMQGLNYGYTF
- | TRBJ1-2 | - | TRBV10-3 | 13 | TGTGCCATAGGACAGACCAAGGGCTATGGCTACACCTTC | CAIGQTKGYGYTF
- | TRBJ2-5 | TRBD2 | TRBV7-9 | 15 | TGTGCCAGCAGCTTAGCGGCTAGCGGAGGGAAGACCCAGTACTTC | CASSLAASGGKTQYF
- | TRBJ1-3 | - | TRBV28 | 14 | TGTGCCAGCAGTTCCCCGGACAGCTGGGACACCATATATTTT | CASSSPDSWDTIYF
few | TRBJ2-3 | - | TRBV7-2 | 14 | TGTGCCAGCAGCTTCGGGTCAGGCACAGATACGCAGTATTTT | CASSFGSGTDTQYF
- | TRBJ2-1 | - | TRBV12-5 | 11 | TGTGCTAGTGGTTTGTGGAATGAGCAGTTCTTC | CASGLWNEQFF
once | TRBJ1-1 | - | TRBV7-9 | 15 | TGTGCCAGCAGCTTATCGGGCGTCGGGTTCACTGAAGCTTTCTTT | CASSLSGVGFTEAFF
- | TRBJ2-5 | - | TRBV12-3/TRBV12-4 | 17 | TGTGCCAGCAGTTTTTTGGGGGTCGGGGTAGTAGAAGAGACCCAGTACTTC | CASSFLGVGVVEETQYF
few | TRBJ2-1 | - | TRBV7-9 | 15 | TGTGCCAGCAGCTTACTAGACCGGATTAACAATGAGCAGTTCTTC | CASSLLDRINNEQFF
- | TRBJ2-3 | TRBD2 | TRBV7-3 | 15 | TGTGCCAGCAGCCGGGCTGGGAGGGATACAGATACGCAGTATTTT | CASSRAGRDTDTQYF
few | TRBJ2-1 | - | TRBV4-3 | 15 | TGCGCCAGCAGCCAAGATGAGTGGGCAGGTCTTGAGCAGTTCTTC | CASSQDEWAGLEQFF
- | TRBJ2-5 | - | TRBV14 | 15 | TGTGCCAGCAGCCAAGCTTTCGGGGAGTTAGAGACCCAGTACTTC | CASSQAFGELETQYF
- | TRBJ2-2 | - | TRBV7-2 | 15 | TGTGCCAGCAGCACGGGGACCCTTAAGTCCGGGGAGCTGTTTTTT | CASSTGTLKSGELFF
- | TRBJ2-5 | TRBD2 | TRBV10-3 | 15 | TGTGCCATCAGTGAGCAGACTAGCGTCCAAGAGACCCAGTACTTC | CAISEQTSVQETQYF
- | TRBJ2-7 | TRBD2 | TRBV5-6 | 16 | TGTGCCAGCAGCCATAGCGGGAGGGCGATAGTCTACGAGCAGTACTTC | CASSHSGRAIVYEQYF
- | TRBJ2-5 | TRBD2 | TRBV19 | 14 | TGTGCCAGAGCGGGGGACGGCGGACAAGAGACCCAGTACTTC | CARAGDGGQETQYF
- | TRBJ2-1 | TRBD2 | TRBV7-9 | 15 | TGTGCCAGCAGCCCAAGGACTAGCAGCCACAATGAGCAGTTCTTC | CASSPRTSSHNEQFF
few | TRBJ2-5 | - | TRBV20-1 | 14 | TGCAGTGCTATCCGGGCTCTCAGTCAAGAGACCCAGTACTTC | CSAIRALSQETQYF
few | TRBJ1-5 | - | TRBV28 | 16 | TGTGCCAGCTCACTCATCAGTCTCTATAGCAATCAGCCCCAGCATTTT | CASSLISLYSNQPQHF
- | TRBJ2-1 | TRBD2 | TRBV27 | 16 | TGTGCCAGCAGTTTGAGGCCGGGACTAGCGGGAAATGAGCAGTTCTTC | CASSLRPGLAGNEQFF
- | TRBJ2-7 | - | TRBV7-9 | 17 | TGTGCCAGCAGCTCCACCAAGTTCCTGGATTCGGGTTACGAGCAGTACTTC | CASSSTKFLDSGYEQYF
many | TRBJ2-7 | - | TRBV7-8 | 15 | TGTGCCAGCAGGTTGGGGCGGGCGCAGCACTACGAGCAGTACTTC | CASRLGRAQHYEQYF
- | TRBJ1-1 | - | TRBV6-2/TRBV6-3 | 13 | TGTGCCAGCAGTTACGAACAGCAGAGAGAAGCTTTCTTT | CASSYEQQREAFF
few | TRBJ1-1 | - | TRBV12-5 | 15 | TGTGCTAGTGGTAGAACGGGGGGGGGGAACACTGAAGCTTTCTTT | CASGRTGGGNTEAFF
- | TRBJ2-1 | - | TRBV7-2 | 14 | TGTGCCAGCAGCTTAGTGGGGACAAACAATGAGCAGTTCTTC | CASSLVGTNNEQFF
many | TRBJ2-5 | TRBD2 | TRBV7-2 | 15 | TGTGCCAGCAGCCGGGGGGGGGGGGGCATGGAGACCCAGTACTTC | CASSRGGGGMETQYF
- | TRBJ2-3 | TRBD2 | TRBV7-6 | 18 | TGTGCCAGCAGCTTAGTTAGCGGGAGGGCCGATGTGACAGATACGCAGTATTTT | CASSLVSGRADVTDTQYF
few | TRBJ2-3 | - | TRBV4-1 | 16 | TGCGCCAGCAGCCAAGAGCGGCTGGAGGGGGGAGATACGCAGTATTTT | CASSQERLEGGDTQYF
- | TRBJ1-6 | - | TRBV7-2 | 15 | TGTGCCAGCACCCTGGGGAGCCAAGGGAATTCACCCCTCCACTTT | CASTLGSQGNSPLHF
few | TRBJ2-5 | TRBD1 | TRBV6-1 | 14 | TGTGCCAGCAGGGGGACAGGGGGCCAAGAGACCCAGTACTTC | CASRGTGGQETQYF
- | TRBJ2-4 | TRBD2 | TRBV30 | 15 | TGTGCCTGGAGCGATCTCAGGACTAGCGGAAACATTCAGTACTTC | CAWSDLRTSGNIQYF
few | TRBJ2-5 | - | TRBV2 | 13 | TGTGCCAGCAGTGTGTGGCCTCAGGAGACCCAGTACTTC | CASSVWPQETQYF
many | TRBJ2-1 | TRBD1 | TRBV7-2 | 18 | TGTGCCAGCAGCTTGGGGACAGGTATGACCCAGATCTACAATGAGCAGTTCTTC | CASSLGTGMTQIYNEQFF
few | TRBJ2-7 | - | TRBV28 | 14 | TGTGCCAGCAGTCCCAGGGACGCGCCCTACGAGCAGTACTTC | CASSPRDAPYEQYF
few | TRBJ2-1 | - | TRBV20-1 | 14 | TGCAGTGCTAGTCTCTCCAGCTCCTACAATGAGCAGTTCTTC | CSASLSSSYNEQFF
- | TRBJ1-2 | TRBD1 | TRBV4-3 | 16 | TGCGCCAGCAGCCAAGCCGACAGGGAAGGGGACTATGGCTACACCTTC | CASSQADREGDYGYTF
- | TRBJ2-7 | - | TRBV28 | 15 | TGTGCCAGCAGTCCTGCCGGGCCCACTGGCTACGAGCAGTACTTC | CASSPAGPTGYEQYF
- | TRBJ1-3 | TRBD1 | TRBV29-1 | 14 | TGCAGCGTTGTATGGACAGGGGGCGGAAACACCATATATTTT | CSVVWTGGGNTIYF
few | TRBJ2-1 | - | TRBV4-3 | 14 | TGCGCCAGCAGCCAAGATTTTTTCGGAAATGAGCAGTTCTTC | CASSQDFFGNEQFF
- | TRBJ2-1 | - | TRBV6-8 | 11 | TGTGCCAGCAGTTGGAGGCGTGAGCAGTTCTTC | CASSWRREQFF
few | TRBJ2-1 | - | TRBV18 | 14 | TGTGCCAGCTCTCGCTCGGGACTTCTTAATGAGCAGTTCTTC | CASSRSGLLNEQFF
- | TRBJ2-7 | - | TRBV6-2/TRBV6-3 | 14 | TGTGCCAGCAGTTCCCCAGCAGGGACCTACGAGCAGTACTTC | CASSSPAGTYEQYF
- | TRBJ1-1 | - | TRBV28 | 13 | TGTGCCAGCAGCCTCCCCGAGAAACTTGAAGCTTTCTTT | CASSLPEKLEAFF
few | TRBJ2-7 | - | TRBV5-6 | 12 | TGTGCCAGCAGCTCGCCGTGGGGCGAGCAGTACTTC | CASSSPWGEQYF
- | TRBJ2-3 | TRBD1 | TRBV28 | 15 | TGTGCCAGCAGTTTGCCTAGGGGGCGTACAGATACGCAGTATTTT | CASSLPRGRTDTQYF
many | TRBJ2-5 | - | TRBV11-2 | 16 | TGTGCCAGCAGCTTAAGGGCGGGCCTCGGGCAGGAGACCCAGTACTTC | CASSLRAGLGQETQYF
- | TRBJ2-1 | TRBD2 | TRBV11-3 | 15 | TGTGCCAGCAGCGTAAGCGGGATCTCCGACAATGAGCAGTTCTTC | CASSVSGISDNEQFF
- | TRBJ1-5 | - | TRBV19 | 17 | TGTGCCAGTAGTACTCTCCGAAGGACAGCCGACAATCAGCCCCAGCATTTT | CASSTLRRTADNQPQHF
- | TRBJ2-1 | TRBD2 | TRBV6-2/TRBV6-3 | 19 | TGTGCCAGCAGTTTTTCCGGGACTAGCGGGAGGAGCTCCTACAATGAGCAGTTCTTC | CASSFSGTSGRSSYNEQFF
- | TRBJ2-7 | TRBD1 | TRBV27 | 15 | TGTGCCAGCAGTTCTCGGACAGGGCCCCCCTACGAGCAGTACTTC | CASSSRTGPPYEQYF
few | TRBJ2-5 | TRBD1 | TRBV7-2 | 13 | TGTGCCAGCAGCCCCCAGGGGGTAGAGACCCAGTACTTC | CASSPQGVETQYF
once | TRBJ2-1 | - | TRBV20-1 | 15 | TGCAGTGCCAGGAAGGCAGGGGCGGTTAGCAATGAGCAGTTCTTC | CSARKAGAVSNEQFF
few | TRBJ2-1 | - | TRBV19 | 15 | TGTGCCAGTAGTTCTCTGCAGAGCTCCTACAATGAGCAGTTCTTC | CASSSLQSSYNEQFF
many | TRBJ2-3 | - | TRBV7-6 | 13 | TGTGCCAGCAGCTGGACTACCACAGATACGCAGTATTTT | CASSWTTTDTQYF
few | TRBJ2-4 | - | TRBV4-1 | 14 | TGCGCCAGCAGCCAAGATAGACAGCGGAACATTCAGTACTTC | CASSQDRQRNIQYF